This is a list of T cell receptor beta chains from one sample in a study of blood T cell repertoires in COVID-19. Clones were sequenced by immunoSEQ multiplex PCR, and TCRdb holds only the in-frame ones, with some missing. The sample yields approximately 270,000 clones, roughly nine tenths seen once. The sequencing input was peripheral blood. The receptors originated from a man aged 18-30 years with active or convalescent COVID-19. Both conserved end residues are part of each CDR3. The D gene is left open where the match is weak. Clone size is shown for a subset of rows, as once, few, many or a class of expanded clone.

cdr3_nt: TGTGCCAGCAGCTTCGGGGGTTCAGACGAGCAGTACTTC; cdr3_aa: CASSFGGSDEQYF; d_call: NA; v_call: TRBV5-6; j_call: TRBJ2-7; clone_size: NA
cdr3_nt: TGTGCCAGTAGTATAGTCGGACAGGGGGCGAACGAGCAGTACTTC; cdr3_aa: CASSIVGQGANEQYF; d_call: TRBD1; v_call: TRBV19; j_call: TRBJ2-7; clone_size: NA
cdr3_nt: TGTGCCAGCAGTCACACTAGCGGGAGGACCCTCACAGATACGCAGTATTTT; cdr3_aa: CASSHTSGRTLTDTQYF; d_call: TRBD2; v_call: TRBV6-2/TRBV6-3; j_call: TRBJ2-3; clone_size: few
cdr3_nt: TGTGCCAGCAGTTACAACAAGATAAACACTGAAGCTTTCTTT; cdr3_aa: CASSYNKINTEAFF; d_call: NA; v_call: TRBV6-2/TRBV6-3; j_call: TRBJ1-1; clone_size: NA
cdr3_nt: TGTGCCAGCTCACTTGCTTTTTTGACAAATGAGCAGTTCTTC; cdr3_aa: CASSLAFLTNEQFF; d_call: NA; v_call: TRBV18; j_call: TRBJ2-1; clone_size: NA
cdr3_nt: TGTGCCAGCTCACTAAACCCCGGACAAGGCTCTGGGGCCAACGTCCTGACTTTC; cdr3_aa: CASSLNPGQGSGANVLTF; d_call: NA; v_call: TRBV18; j_call: TRBJ2-6; clone_size: NA
cdr3_nt: TGTGCCAGCAGAGCATATAGCAATCAGCCCCAGCATTTT; cdr3_aa: CASRAYSNQPQHF; d_call: NA; v_call: TRBV6-5; j_call: TRBJ1-5; clone_size: NA
cdr3_nt: TGTGCCAGCAGCCAAGCAGGACAGGGAAATACGCAGTATTTT; cdr3_aa: CASSQAGQGNTQYF; d_call: TRBD1; v_call: TRBV3-1/TRBV3-2; j_call: TRBJ2-3; clone_size: NA
cdr3_nt: TGTGCCAGCAGTGAACACAGGACCTACGAGCAGTACTTC; cdr3_aa: CASSEHRTYEQYF; d_call: NA; v_call: TRBV6-1; j_call: TRBJ2-7; clone_size: NA
cdr3_nt: TGTGCCAGCAGCTTAGCGACAAACAGGGTCGAGCAGTACTTC; cdr3_aa: CASSLATNRVEQYF; d_call: NA; v_call: TRBV7-6; j_call: TRBJ2-7; clone_size: NA
cdr3_nt: TGCGCCAGCAGTCCCCGCACGGGACAGATGAACACTGAAGCTTTCTTT; cdr3_aa: CASSPRTGQMNTEAFF; d_call: TRBD1; v_call: TRBV5-1; j_call: TRBJ1-1; clone_size: NA
cdr3_nt: TGTGCCAGCAGTCAAACATCGAACTCTGGAAACACCATATATTTT; cdr3_aa: CASSQTSNSGNTIYF; d_call: NA; v_call: TRBV6-6; j_call: TRBJ1-3; clone_size: few
cdr3_nt: TGTGCCAGCAGTTACTCCGGGACAGTCCGATGGGATGAGCAGTTCTTC; cdr3_aa: CASSYSGTVRWDEQFF; d_call: TRBD1; v_call: TRBV6-2/TRBV6-3; j_call: TRBJ2-1; clone_size: NA
cdr3_nt: TGTGCCAGCAGGCGAGCGGGGACAGATACGCAGTATTTT; cdr3_aa: CASRRAGTDTQYF; d_call: TRBD2; v_call: TRBV5-4; j_call: TRBJ2-3; clone_size: once
cdr3_nt: TGCGCCAGCAGCCCGAGTACGGGGGTGGAGACCCAGTACTTC; cdr3_aa: CASSPSTGVETQYF; d_call: NA; v_call: TRBV5-1; j_call: TRBJ2-5; clone_size: once
cdr3_nt: TGTGCCAGCAGCTTAGCGCGGGGAGAGCAAGAGACCCAGTACTTC; cdr3_aa: CASSLARGEQETQYF; d_call: NA; v_call: TRBV7-9; j_call: TRBJ2-5; clone_size: NA
cdr3_nt: TGCGCCAGCAGATCCACCCGGCAGGGGAACACCGGGGAGCTGTTTTTT; cdr3_aa: CASRSTRQGNTGELFF; d_call: NA; v_call: TRBV5-1; j_call: TRBJ2-2; clone_size: NA
cdr3_nt: TGTGCCAGCAGCCGGGGGACAGGGGTTTCCTACGAGCAGTACTTC; cdr3_aa: CASSRGTGVSYEQYF; d_call: TRBD1; v_call: TRBV4-2; j_call: TRBJ2-7; clone_size: NA
cdr3_nt: TGCGCCAGCAGCCAAGAGGGGACGGGACTAGCGGAGACCCAGTACTTC; cdr3_aa: CASSQEGTGLAETQYF; d_call: TRBD2; v_call: TRBV4-1; j_call: TRBJ2-5; clone_size: NA
cdr3_nt: TGTGCCAGCAGTACCGGGACAGGGGGCAATGAGCAGTTCTTC; cdr3_aa: CASSTGTGGNEQFF; d_call: TRBD1; v_call: TRBV6-2/TRBV6-3; j_call: TRBJ2-1; clone_size: few
cdr3_nt: TGTGCCAGCAGCGCGACCCATACGTCACTAGCTTCTGTTGAGCAGTTCTTC; cdr3_aa: CASSATHTSLASVEQFF; d_call: NA; v_call: TRBV7-2; j_call: TRBJ2-1; clone_size: NA
cdr3_nt: TGTGCCAGCAGTTACTTAGACAGTCGTGGCTATGGCTACACCTTC; cdr3_aa: CASSYLDSRGYGYTF; d_call: NA; v_call: TRBV6-5; j_call: TRBJ1-2; clone_size: NA
cdr3_nt: TGTGCCAGCAGGAGAGGGTTAGTGGACACTGAAGCTTTCTTT; cdr3_aa: CASRRGLVDTEAFF; d_call: NA; v_call: TRBV28; j_call: TRBJ1-1; clone_size: NA
cdr3_nt: TGTGCCACCAGTGACGCGGGAATTTCCTACGAGCAGTACTTC; cdr3_aa: CATSDAGISYEQYF; d_call: NA; v_call: TRBV24-1; j_call: TRBJ2-7; clone_size: NA